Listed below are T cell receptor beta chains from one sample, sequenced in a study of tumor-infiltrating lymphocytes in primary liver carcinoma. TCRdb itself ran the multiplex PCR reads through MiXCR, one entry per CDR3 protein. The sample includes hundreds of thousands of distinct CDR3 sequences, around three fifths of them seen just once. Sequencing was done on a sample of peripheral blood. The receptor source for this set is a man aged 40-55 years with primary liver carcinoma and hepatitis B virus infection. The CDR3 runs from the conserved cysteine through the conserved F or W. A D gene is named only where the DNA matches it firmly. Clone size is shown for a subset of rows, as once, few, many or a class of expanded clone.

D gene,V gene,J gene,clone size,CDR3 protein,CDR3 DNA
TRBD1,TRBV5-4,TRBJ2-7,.,CASSKSGTESYKQYF,TGTGCCAGCAGCAAATCCGGGACAGAGTCCTACAAGCAGTACTTC
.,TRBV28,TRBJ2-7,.,CASGGGWELIEQYF,TGTGCTAGCGGAGGTGGGTGGGAGTTAATCGAGCAGTACTTC
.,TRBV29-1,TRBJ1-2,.,CSVGHQLGYTF,TGCAGCGTTGGACATCAACTTGGCTACACCTTC
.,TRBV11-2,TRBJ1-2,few,CASSLDTRQGPYGCTF,TGTGCCAGCAGCTTAGATACGAGGCAAGGGCCCTATGGCTGCACCTTC
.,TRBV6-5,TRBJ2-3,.,CASSMPGLGGTVTQNF,TGTGCCAGCAGTATGCCCGGACTAGGGGGCACAGTTACGCAGAATTTT
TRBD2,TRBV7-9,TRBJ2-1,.,CASSSTGLAGAHEQFF,TGTGCCAGCAGCTCTACCGGACTAGCGGGAGCCCATGAGCAGTTCTTC
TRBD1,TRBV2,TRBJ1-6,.,CASGQGENSPLHF,TGTGCCAGCGGACAGGGCGAGAATTCACCCCTCCACTTT
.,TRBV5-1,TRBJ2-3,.,CASSLGSGDSTQYF,TGCGCCAGCAGCTTGGGTTCCGGTGACAGTACGCAGTATTTT
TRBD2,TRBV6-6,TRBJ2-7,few,CASMTSDSYEQYF,TGTGCCAGCATGACTAGCGACTCCTACGAGCAGTACTTC
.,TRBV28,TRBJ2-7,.,CASSFQQGIYEQYF,TGTGCCAGCAGTTTTCAGCAGGGTATCTACGAGCAGTACTTC
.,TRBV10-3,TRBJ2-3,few,CAIPGTDTQYF,TGTGCCATCCCTGGCACAGATACGCAGTATTTT
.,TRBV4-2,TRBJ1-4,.,CASCNRGSNEKLFF,TGTGCCAGCTGTAACCGAGGGTCAAATGAAAAACTATTTTTT
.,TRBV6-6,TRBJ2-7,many,CASSPIPVSYEQYF,TGTGCCAGCAGCCCAATTCCGGTATCCTACGAGCAGTACTTC
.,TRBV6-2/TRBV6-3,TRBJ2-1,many,CAVQLSPVAYNEQFF,TGTGCCGTACAACTTTCGCCCGTAGCCTACAATGAGCAGTTCTTC
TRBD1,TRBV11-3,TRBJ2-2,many,CASSPTGTTGELFF,TGTGCCAGCAGCCCGACAGGGACCACCGGGGAGCTGTTTTTT
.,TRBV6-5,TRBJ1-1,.,CASSSRPNTEAFF,TGTGCCAGCAGTTCTCGACCGAACACTGAAGCTTTCTTT
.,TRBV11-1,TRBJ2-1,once,CASSIRRGGNEQFF,TGTGCCAGCAGCATCAGGAGGGGAGGAAATGAGCAGTTCTTC
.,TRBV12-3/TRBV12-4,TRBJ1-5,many,CASSRGDQPQHF,TGTGCCAGCAGTCGGGGGGATCAGCCCCAGCATTTT
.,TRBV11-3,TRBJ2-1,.,CASSRAPTGRSEHFF,TGTGCCAGCAGTCGGGCCCCGACTGGGAGGAGTGAGCACTTCTTT
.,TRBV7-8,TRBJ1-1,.,CASSLVPRGGPEAFF,TGTGCCAGCAGCTTAGTCCCCAGGGGAGGGCCCGAAGCTTTCTTT
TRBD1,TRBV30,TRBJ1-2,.,CAWSVQGAGGDYTF,TGTGCCTGGAGTGTACAGGGGGCCGGGGGTGACTACACCTTC
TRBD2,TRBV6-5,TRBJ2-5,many,CASRNVGGKTQYF,TGTGCCAGCAGGAACGTGGGGGGGAAGACCCAGTACTTC
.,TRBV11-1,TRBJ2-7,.,CASSLRNMVNEQYF,TGTGCCAGCAGCCTCCGGAACATGGTAAACGAGCAGTACTTC
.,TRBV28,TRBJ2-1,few,CASSLRTASYNEQFF,TGTGCCAGCAGTTTAAGGACAGCTTCCTACAATGAGCAGTTCTTC
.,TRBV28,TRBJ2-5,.,CASSGGHLRQIQYF,TGTGCCAGCAGTGGGGGCCACCTCAGGCAGATCCAGTACTTC
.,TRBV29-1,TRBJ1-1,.,CSADGGRGTGAFF,TGCAGCGCGGACGGGGGGCGAGGAACTGGAGCTTTCTTT
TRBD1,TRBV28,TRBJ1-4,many,CASSIGQDNEKLFF,TGTGCCAGCAGTATTGGACAGGATAATGAAAAACTGTTTTTT
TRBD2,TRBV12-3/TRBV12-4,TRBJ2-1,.,CASSPLAGAYNEQFF,TGTGCCAGCAGTCCACTAGCGGGAGCCTACAATGAGCAGTTCTTC
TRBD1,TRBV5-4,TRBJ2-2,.,CTSSSKDRSTGELFF,TGTACCAGCAGCTCCAAGGACAGGTCGACCGGGGAGCTGTTTTTT
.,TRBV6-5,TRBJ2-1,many,CASSYAVLNEQFF,TGTGCCAGCAGTTACGCCGTATTAAATGAGCAGTTCTTC
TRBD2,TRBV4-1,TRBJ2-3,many,CASSQSGRASDTQYF,TGCGCCAGCAGCCAAAGCGGGAGGGCCTCAGATACGCAGTATTTT
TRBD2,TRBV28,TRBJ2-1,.,CASSGRWTSGRAYNEQFF,TGTGCCAGCAGTGGCCGTTGGACTAGCGGGAGGGCCTACAATGAGCAGTTCTTC
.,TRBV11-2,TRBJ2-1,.,CASSLVLGDEQFF,TGTGCCAGCAGCTTAGTACTAGGCGATGAGCAGTTCTTC
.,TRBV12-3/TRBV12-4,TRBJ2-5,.,CASSSTLFNQETQYF,TGTGCCAGCAGTTCGACTCTTTTCAACCAAGAGACCCAGTACTTC
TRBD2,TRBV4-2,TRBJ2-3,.,CAGSQDRGSGGGADTQYF,TGTGCCGGCAGCCAAGATCGAGGTAGCGGGGGGGGGGCAGATACGCAGTATTTT
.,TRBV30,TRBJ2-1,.,CAWSVPGRRRFEQFF,TGTGCCTGGAGTGTACCGGGCAGGAGAAGGTTTGAGCAGTTCTTC
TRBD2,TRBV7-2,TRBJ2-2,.,CASSPSGKNTGELFF,TGTGCCAGCAGCCCTAGCGGGAAAAACACCGGGGAGCTGTTTTTT
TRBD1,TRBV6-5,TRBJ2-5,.,CAGGGSQGAFMETHYF,TGTGCCGGCGGGGGCTCACAGGGGGCATTTATGGAGACCCATTACTTC
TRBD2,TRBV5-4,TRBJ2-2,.,CASSRPGGGNTGELFF,TGTGCCAGCAGCCGTCCCGGGGGGGGGAACACCGGGGAGCTGTTTTTT
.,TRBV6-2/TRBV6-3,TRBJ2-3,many,CASSNRDLAQYF,TGTGCCAGCAGCAACCGGGACTTGGCGCAGTATTTT
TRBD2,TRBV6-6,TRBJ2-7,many,CASSYGQRLAGYEQYF,TGTGCCAGCAGTTACGGCCAGCGACTAGCGGGATACGAGCAGTACTTC
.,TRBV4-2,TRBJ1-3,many,CASSQEGGSGNTIYF,TGTGCCAGCAGCCAAGAAGGAGGGAGTGGAAACACCATATATTTT
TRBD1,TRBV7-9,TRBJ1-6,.,CASSFTGGSSPLHF,TGTGCCAGCAGCTTTACAGGGGGTAGTTCACCCCTCCACTTT
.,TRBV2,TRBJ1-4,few,CASSESEKLFF,TGTGCCAGCAGTGAGTCTGAAAAACTGTTTTTT
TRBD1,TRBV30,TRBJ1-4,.,CAWSTGQDNGKLFF,TGTGCCTGGAGTACCGGACAGGACAATGGAAAACTGTTTTTT
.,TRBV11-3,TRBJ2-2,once,CASSLVGTMDTGELFF,TGTGCCAGCAGCTTGGTGGGGACGATGGACACCGGGGAGCTGTTTTTC
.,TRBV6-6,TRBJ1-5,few,CASRLTVYYGPQHF,TGTGCCAGCAGGTTGACGGTATATTACGGGCCCCAGCATTTT
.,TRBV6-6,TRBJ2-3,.,CASRPGRVRADTRYF,TGTGCCAGCAGACCTGGACGGGTAAGGGCTGATACTCGGTATTTT
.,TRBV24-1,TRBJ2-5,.,CATSGVPSDGQETQYF,TGTGCCACCAGTGGAGTTCCAAGTGACGGACAAGAGACCCAGTACTTC
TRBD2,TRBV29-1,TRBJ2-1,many,CSVPTPGTSGDNEQFF,TGCAGCGTGCCCACCCCGGGGACTAGCGGCGACAATGAGCAGTTCTTC
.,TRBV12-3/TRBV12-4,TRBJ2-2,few,CASSPRPRELFF,TGTGCCAGCAGCCCTCGACCCCGGGAGCTGTTTTTT
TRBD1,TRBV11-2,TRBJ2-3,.,CARSRGQGANTDTQYF,TGTGCCAGGAGCCGTGGACAGGGGGCGAACACAGATACACAGTATTTT
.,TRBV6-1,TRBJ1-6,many,CASSEAFNSPLHF,TGTGCCAGCAGTGAGGCGTTTAATTCACCCCTCCACTTT
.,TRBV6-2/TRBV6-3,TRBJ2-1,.,CAGSKGHGTSYNEQFF,TGTGCCGGCAGCAAAGGGCACGGGACCTCCTACAATGAGCAGTTCTTC
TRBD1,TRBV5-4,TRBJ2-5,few,CASQGGRETQYF,TGTGCCAGTCAAGGGGGCAGAGAGACCCAGTACTTC
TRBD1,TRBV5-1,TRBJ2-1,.,CASSLLTGSNEQFF,TGCGCCAGCAGCTTACTGACAGGGTCGAATGAGCAGTTCTTC
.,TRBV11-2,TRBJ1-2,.,CAISSPSSGDYGYIF,TGTGCCATCAGCTCCCCCAGTAGCGGAGACTATGGCTACATCTTC
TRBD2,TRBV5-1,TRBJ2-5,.,CASSEGLGQETQYF,TGCGCCAGCAGCGAAGGACTAGGGCAAGAGACCCAGTACTTC
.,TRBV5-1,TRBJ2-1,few,CASSLGGGPNEQFF,TGCGCCAGCAGCTTGGGAGGGGGGCCCAATGAGCAGTTCTTC